This T cell receptor (beta chain) is drawn from a study of blood T cell repertoires in COVID-19. About the research overall: Specimens from acute and convalescent COVID-19 originated in the United States, Italy and Spain. In each case, the material was cDNA or gDNA derived from T cells, B-cell-depleted T cells, or PBMCs.

In the original workflow: Amplified reference gene primers provided the basis for estimating nucleated cell counts. This table comes from immunoSEQ multiplex PCR, and its TCRdb copy is limited to in-frame clones, with some not included. The V and J calls and the clone size are those of that table, but D and trimming were determined from the DNA. The profile shows 350,000 to 450,000 clones, about 85% of them singletons. With 10 bases removed from V and 1 base from J, the gap between germline ends came to 14 bases. CDR1 MNHEY and CDR2 SVGAGI come from the germline V gene. There are 14 residues in the CDR3.

The chain employs TRBV6-5 and TRBJ1-5; tentative D call: TRBD1 (5 bases). This sequence originates from a young woman with acute or convalescent COVID-19. Sample: peripheral blood. The CDR3 spells CATHRGGSNQPQHF. CDR3 in DNA: TGTGCCACCCACCGCGGGGGAAGCAATCAGCCCCAGCATTTT.